The rows below give T cell receptor beta chains drawn from one sample of a study of CD8 T cells in ankylosing spondylitis. TCRdb re-analysed the 5' RACE reads in MiXCR, keeping a single row per CDR3 protein. The data show hundreds of thousands of distinct CDR3 sequences, around 26% seen once. Sequenced material: blood, either unsorted or a sorted T cell fraction (not recorded which). The origin of the receptors is a male donor with ankylosing spondylitis. Each CDR3 is given with its conserved first and last residue. Fields, in order: clone size, J gene, D gene, V gene, CDR3 protein, CDR3 DNA. D genes are given only for firm matches. Clone size is stated in some rows and not others, as once, few, many or a class when expanded.

>many|TRBJ2-7|-|TRBV20-1
CSARDFSRSYEQYF
TGCAGTGCTAGAGATTTTAGCAGATCCTACGAGCAGTACTTC
>-|TRBJ1-1|TRBD1|TRBV20-1
CSARDPGQGRTEAFF
TGCAGTGCTAGAGATCCGGGACAGGGTCGGACTGAAGCTTTCTTT
>-|TRBJ1-1|TRBD1|TRBV6-5
CASSYAPDRASEAFF
TGTGCCAGCAGTTACGCCCCGGACAGGGCCTCTGAAGCTTTCTTT
>-|TRBJ1-1|-|TRBV7-2
CASSLVGLGENTEAFF
TGTGCCAGCAGCTTAGTGGGGTTGGGGGAGAACACTGAAGCTTTCTTT
>-|TRBJ2-2|TRBD2|TRBV4-2
CASTQESTSGTNTGELFF
TGTGCCAGCACCCAAGAAAGTACTAGCGGGACTAACACCGGGGAGCTGTTTTTT
>few|TRBJ1-6|-|TRBV9
CASSPRNAGSPLHF
TGTGCCAGCAGCCCCCGGAATGCGGGATCACCCCTCCACTTT
>many|TRBJ2-7|TRBD1|TRBV7-6
CASSLRGTGGHEQYF
TGTGCCAGCAGCTTACGTGGGACAGGGGGCCACGAGCAGTACTTC
>-|TRBJ2-2|TRBD2|TRBV11-3
CASTGRSTGELFF
TGTGCCAGCACCGGGAGGAGCACCGGGGAGCTGTTTTTT
>-|TRBJ2-3|TRBD2|TRBV3-1
CASSRRTGGRLAGVGTDTQYF
TGTGCCAGCAGCCGACGAACAGGCGGAAGACTAGCGGGAGTCGGCACAGATACGCAGTATTTT
>-|TRBJ2-6|-|TRBV11-1
CASSILRASGANVLTF
TGTGCCAGCAGTATACTTCGGGCCTCTGGGGCCAACGTCCTGACTTTC
>few|TRBJ1-4|-|TRBV20-1
CSAFPATNEKLFF
TGCAGTGCTTTCCCGGCAACTAATGAAAAACTGTTTTTT
>-|TRBJ1-1|-|TRBV5-1
CASSLDRRNTEAFF
TGCGCCAGCAGCTTGGACAGAAGGAACACTGAAGCTTTCTTT
>-|TRBJ1-1|-|TRBV5-1
CASSLEPVGNTEAFF
TGCGCCAGCAGCTTGGAACCAGTTGGGAACACTGAAGCTTTCTTT
>few|TRBJ2-1|-|TRBV29-1
CSSSMRGAGNEQFF
TGCAGCTCTTCCATGAGGGGGGCCGGGAATGAGCAGTTCTTC
>few|TRBJ1-6|-|TRBV13
CASREVGLGSPLHF
TGTGCCAGCAGGGAAGTGGGTTTAGGCTCACCCCTCCACTTT
>-|TRBJ1-1|-|TRBV20-1
CSARDSGKGGTEAFF
TGCAGTGCTAGAGATTCCGGCAAGGGGGGCACTGAAGCTTTCTTT
>many|TRBJ2-5|-|TRBV5-1
CASSLGQETQYF
TGTGCCAGCAGCTTAGGGCAAGAGACCCAGTACTTC
>few|TRBJ2-7|-|TRBV3-1
CASSSGTVGYEQYF
TGTGCCAGCAGCTCGGGGACGGTTGGCTACGAGCAGTACTTC
>-|TRBJ2-7|-|TRBV3-1
CASSQSLVLSYEQYF
TGTGCCAGCAGCCAGTCCTTGGTACTCTCCTACGAGCAGTACTTC
>-|TRBJ2-3|TRBD2|TRBV29-1
CSGRGLAGPTDTQYF
TGCAGCGGCCGGGGGCTAGCGGGCCCCACAGATACGCAGTATTTT
>-|TRBJ1-2|TRBD1|TRBV12-5
CASGLGGQLSYGYTF
TGTGCTAGTGGTTTGGGGGGACAGCTTTCCTATGGCTACACCTTC
>-|TRBJ2-1|-|TRBV15
CATSRRVGPSEQFF
TGTGCCACCAGCAGACGCGTCGGCCCTTCTGAGCAGTTCTTC
>many|TRBJ2-5|TRBD2|TRBV7-2
CASSPGLAGETQYF
TGTGCCAGCAGCCCCGGACTAGCGGGAGAGACCCAGTACTTC